The rows below give T cell receptor beta chains drawn from one sample of a study of identical twins. TCRdb re-called the 5' RACE reads through MiXCR, storing one row per CDR3 protein. The data hold approximately 1.8 million distinct CDR3 sequences, with 25% to 35% observed a single time. Sequencing used cord blood. These receptors were collected from a newborn girl in good health. CDR3s include the opening cysteine and the closing phenylalanine or tryptophan. The D gene is left open where the match is weak. Size is omitted from some rows. Given values are once, few, many or a class for expanded clones.

d_call	v_call	clone_size	j_call	cdr3_length	cdr3_aa	cdr3_nt
NA	TRBV10-3	NA	TRBJ2-3	15	CATRARGGATDTQYF	TGTGCCACACGCGCCAGGGGGGGGGCAACAGATACGCAGTATTTT
NA	TRBV12-3/TRBV12-4	NA	TRBJ2-7	14	CASSFGLEGYEQYF	TGTGCCAGCAGTTTTGGTCTTGAGGGATACGAGCAGTACTTC
TRBD1	TRBV6-2/TRBV6-3	NA	TRBJ1-5	17	CASSYAPRDRANQPQHF	TGTGCCAGCAGTTACGCCCCGCGGGACAGGGCCAATCAGCCCCAGCATTTT
TRBD2	TRBV18	NA	TRBJ2-5	14	CASSPPGLASEQYF	TGTGCCAGCTCACCACCGGGACTAGCGAGTGAGCAGTACTTC
NA	TRBV5-4	few	TRBJ2-1	14	CASSSRQVWNEQFF	TGTGCCAGCAGTTCTCGACAGGTTTGGAATGAGCAGTTCTTC
TRBD1	TRBV12-3/TRBV12-4	NA	TRBJ2-3	16	CASSPGQGAQIRSQYF	TGTGCCAGCAGTCCCGGACAGGGGGCACAGATACGCAGTCAGTATTTT
TRBD2	TRBV5-1	NA	TRBJ2-3	21	CASSLATSGRAAIKGTDTQYF	TGCGCCAGCAGCTTGGCCACTAGCGGGAGGGCCGCCATCAAGGGCACAGATACGCAGTATTTT
NA	TRBV27	NA	TRBJ2-2	13	CASSFSQTGELFF	TGTGCCAGCAGTTTTAGCCAAACCGGGGAGCTGTTTTTT
TRBD1	TRBV6-1	NA	TRBJ2-1	14	CASSGDRYYNEQFF	TGTGCCAGCAGTGGGGACAGGTACTACAATGAGCAGTTCTTC
TRBD2	TRBV29-1	few	TRBJ2-2	15	CSVEEGTSGTGELFF	TGCAGCGTTGAAGAGGGGACTAGCGGGACAGGGGAGCTGTTTTTT
TRBD2	TRBV11-1	few	TRBJ2-7	12	CASGRGRYEQYF	TGTGCCAGCGGTCGCGGGAGGTACGAGCAGTACTTC
TRBD1	TRBV7-9	NA	TRBJ2-5	14	CASSLDREWDEQYF	TGTGCCAGCAGCCTCGACAGGGAGTGGGATGAGCAGTACTTC
TRBD1	TRBV3-1	NA	TRBJ2-1	14	CASSLGQGRGGQFF	TGTGCCAGCAGCCTGGGACAGGGGCGCGGTGGGCAGTTCTTC
TRBD2	TRBV20-1	few	TRBJ2-1	16	CSAVSPLAGGYNEQFF	TGCAGTGCTGTCTCCCCCTTAGCGGGGGGCTACAATGAGCAGTTCTTC
TRBD1	TRBV10-3	few	TRBJ1-2	12	CAIRDRDGGYTF	TGTGCCATCAGGGACAGGGACGGCGGCTACACCTTC
TRBD1	TRBV12-3/TRBV12-4	NA	TRBJ2-1	15	CASSGRDRGRNEQFF	TGTGCCAGCAGCGGACGGGACAGGGGGAGAAATGAGCAGTTCTTC
NA	TRBV6-1	few	TRBJ1-2	12	CASSERRLWYTF	TGTGCCAGCAGTGAAAGGCGGCTCTGGTACACCTTC
NA	TRBV28	NA	TRBJ2-7	14	CAGTTTQGVYEQYF	TGTGCCGGCACCACGACACAGGGCGTCTACGAGCAGTACTTC
NA	TRBV10-3	NA	TRBJ1-5	13	CAISEEDNQPQHF	TGTGCCATCAGTGAAGAGGACAATCAGCCCCAGCATTTT
TRBD2	TRBV4-1	few	TRBJ2-1	15	CVSSPPGTSFGEQFF	TGCGTCAGCAGCCCCCCCGGGACTAGCTTCGGTGAGCAGTTCTTC
TRBD2	TRBV7-2	few	TRBJ2-3	16	CASSLFQRGPSDTQYF	TGTGCCAGCAGCTTATTCCAGCGGGGGCCCTCCGATACGCAGTATTTT
TRBD1	TRBV3-1	few	TRBJ1-2	16	CASSQINRGGPYGYTF	TGTGCCAGCAGCCAAATCAACCGAGGGGGCCCTTATGGCTACACCTTC
TRBD2	TRBV20-1	few	TRBJ2-1	16	CSASRLAGASYNEQFF	TGCAGTGCTAGTCGGCTAGCGGGAGCTTCCTACAATGAGCAGTTCTTC
TRBD1	TRBV25-1	NA	TRBJ1-5	15	CASSEYGQANQPQHF	TGTGCCAGCAGTGAATATGGACAGGCTAATCAGCCCCAGCATTTT
NA	TRBV5-1	few	TRBJ2-3	15	CASSSRTQSTDTQYF	TGCGCCAGCAGCTCAAGGACACAAAGCACAGATACGCAGTATTTT
TRBD2	TRBV13	NA	TRBJ2-7	16	CASSLSPGLVDNEQYF	TGTGCCAGCAGCTTATCCCCGGGACTAGTAGACAATGAGCAGTACTTC
TRBD1	TRBV25-1	NA	TRBJ2-1	16	CASSELEDRGDNEQFF	TGTGCCAGCAGTGAATTGGAGGACAGGGGAGATAATGAGCAGTTCTTC
NA	TRBV6-1	few	TRBJ2-7	15	CASSSLRGPTYEQYF	TGTGCCAGCTCGAGTCTACGGGGGCCCACTTACGAGCAGTACTTC
NA	TRBV9	few	TRBJ2-1	16	CASSVLVGTPYNEQFF	TGTGCCAGCAGCGTACTCGTGGGGACCCCCTACAATGAGCAGTTCTTC
TRBD1	TRBV28	many	TRBJ1-4	14	CASSTGTVNEKLFF	TGTGCCAGCAGCACCGGGACAGTTAATGAAAAACTGTTTTTT
NA	TRBV2	NA	TRBJ1-2	15	CASSGIQGTNYGYTF	TGTGCCAGCAGTGGAATACAGGGAACCAACTATGGCTACACCTTC
TRBD1	TRBV6-2/TRBV6-3	few	TRBJ1-1	16	CASLQLPRQGEDEAFF	TGTGCCAGCCTACAGCTTCCCCGACAGGGGGAGGATGAAGCTTTCTTT
TRBD1	TRBV2	few	TRBJ2-5	15	CASSGQGADSETRYF	TGTGCCAGCAGTGGACAGGGGGCGGATTCAGAGACCCGGTACTTC
NA	TRBV29-1	few	TRBJ2-1	15	CSVGELTSSYNEQFF	TGCAGCGTTGGTGAGTTAACGAGCTCCTACAATGAGCAGTTCTTC
NA	TRBV19	NA	TRBJ1-6	13	CASRGHHNSPLHF	TGTGCCAGTCGAGGCCATCATAATTCACCCCTCCACTTT
NA	TRBV28	NA	TRBJ2-1	11	CASSLDFWWFF	TGTGCCAGCAGTTTAGACTTCTGGTGGTTCTTC
TRBD2	TRBV6-5	NA	TRBJ2-3	20	CASSYIGLRTSGRAGDTQYF	TGTGCCAGCAGTTACATTGGGTTAAGGACTAGCGGGAGGGCTGGAGATACGCAGTATTTT
NA	TRBV29-1	few	TRBJ1-2	14	CSVARRGSDYGYTF	TGCAGCGTGGCCCGAAGGGGGTCGGACTATGGCTACACCTTC
NA	TRBV6-1	NA	TRBJ1-2	15	CASSERGDSGNGYTF	TGTGCCAGCAGTGAAAGGGGCGACAGCGGCAATGGCTACACCTTC
NA	TRBV30	NA	TRBJ2-7	14	CAWSLGRVGNEQYF	TGTGCCTGGAGCCTTGGCAGGGTTGGAAACGAGCAGTACTTC
NA	TRBV29-1	few	TRBJ2-1	12	CSVEGVGGEQFF	TGCAGCGTTGAAGGTGTGGGTGGTGAGCAGTTCTTC
TRBD2	TRBV20-1	few	TRBJ2-4	13	CSAQRGPKNIQYF	TGCAGTGCCCAGCGGGGGCCCAAAAACATTCAGTACTTC
TRBD1	TRBV5-4	few	TRBJ2-7	15	CASSLKAGGGYEQYF	TGTGCCAGCAGCTTGAAAGCAGGGGGCGGGTACGAGCAGTACTTC
NA	TRBV5-1	NA	TRBJ2-1	12	CATKDDYNEQFF	TGCGCCACCAAGGACGACTACAATGAGCAGTTCTTC
NA	TRBV6-2/TRBV6-3	few	TRBJ2-1	11	CASSYTSQQFF	TGTGCCAGCAGTTACACTAGCCAGCAGTTCTTC
NA	TRBV12-3/TRBV12-4	NA	TRBJ2-2	16	CASSFRAGLNTGELFF	TGTGCCAGCAGTTTTCGGGCGGGATTGAACACCGGGGAGCTGTTTTTT
NA	TRBV29-1	many	TRBJ2-7	13	CSVVGTASYEQYF	TGCAGCGTTGTTGGGACGGCATCCTACGAGCAGTACTTC
NA	TRBV24-1	few	TRBJ2-1	13	CATSDFTLGEQFF	TGTGCCACCAGTGATTTTACTTTGGGTGAGCAGTTCTTC
NA	TRBV7-6	NA	TRBJ2-3	15	CASGFAGTTTDTQYF	TGTGCCAGCGGTTTCGCGGGTACTACCACAGATACGCAGTATTTT
NA	TRBV11-2	NA	TRBJ2-3	14	CASSSREITDTQYF	TGTGCCAGCAGCTCCCGTGAGATCACAGATACGCAGTATTTT
NA	TRBV6-6	few	TRBJ2-7	14	CASSYGLTSYEQYF	TGTGCCAGCAGTTACGGGCTTACCTCCTACGAGCAGTACTTC
TRBD2	TRBV24-1	few	TRBJ2-3	16	CATSRSSGSGTDTQYF	TGTGCCACCAGTAGGTCTAGCGGGTCAGGCACAGATACGCAGTATTTT
NA	TRBV7-2	few	TRBJ2-6	16	CASSESGARGANVLTF	TGTGCCAGCAGCGAAAGTGGGGCGCGGGGGGCCAACGTCCTGACTTTC
NA	TRBV20-1	NA	TRBJ2-7	16	CSASGVGGTPGGEQYF	TGCAGTGCTAGTGGGGTTGGAGGGACCCCTGGTGGTGAGCAGTACTTC
TRBD2	TRBV10-3	few	TRBJ2-1	16	CAIGWNSGPRRNEQFF	TGTGCCATCGGCTGGAATAGCGGGCCTCGCCGGAATGAGCAGTTCTTC
NA	TRBV30	NA	TRBJ2-5	14	CAWSTLKRGETQYF	TGTGCCTGGAGCACACTAAAAAGGGGAGAGACCCAGTACTTC
NA	TRBV7-8	NA	TRBJ1-4	15	CASSLVGAQGEKLFF	TGTGCCAGCAGCTTAGTTGGGGCGCAGGGGGAAAAACTGTTTTTT
TRBD2	TRBV6-1	few	TRBJ2-7	16	CASSEVFSGRAYEQYF	TGTGCCAGCAGTGAAGTCTTTAGCGGGAGGGCCTACGAGCAGTACTTC
TRBD1	TRBV20-1	NA	TRBJ1-1	15	CSARPLQGANTEAFF	TGCAGTGCTAGACCGTTACAGGGGGCGAACACTGAAGCTTTCTTT